The 11 T cell receptor beta chains below all came from one sample that was sequenced in a study of post-analysis software for immune sequencing data. Overall study findings and caveats: Five or six TRBV segments (TRBV5-6, TRBV5-1 and TRBV20-1 among them) occurred more frequently in patients than in controls.

These TCRs' antigens remain unknown. Unique-molecular-identifier-tagged TCR beta cDNA libraries were used. TCRdb processed the PCR reads anew with MiXCR; each CDR3 protein has one entry. The table records approximately 260,000 distinct CDR3 sequences, 30% to 45% of them present only once. Sequencing was performed on blood. The receptor set was obtained from a girl aged 5 to 17 with multiple sclerosis.

This clonotype showed up just a few times. This rearrangement joins TRBV5-1 to TRBJ2-2; no firm D call. CDR3 size: 15 residues. Trimming pared 0 bases from V and 2 bases from J, leaving 8 bases between. CDR1 is SGHRS and CDR2 is YFSETQ in the germline V gene. The CDR3 region is CASSLAQTNTGELFF. The CDR3 nucleotides are TGCGCCAGCAGCTTGGCCCAAACCAACACCGGGGAGCTGTTTTTT.

This clonotype was recorded at least ten times. V gene TRBV7-2 combines with J gene TRBJ2-3; 7 bases match TRBD2. The germline gives CDR1 SGHTA, CDR2 FQGNSA. The length of the CDR3 is 15 residues. The V segment lost 5 bases and the J segment 1 base; nucleotides outside the gene matches: 6. The CDR3 is CASSPGGIRTDTQYF. The DNA for the CDR3 is TGTGCCAGCAGCCCGGGGGGTATTCGCACAGATACGCAGTATTTT.

This clonotype was seen a handful of times. Mismatch with germline at one junction end may stem from a read error. V and J are TRBV19 and TRBJ2-1; TRBD2 matches at 9 bases. The germline gives CDR1 LNHDA, CDR2 SQIVND (reference sequence). CDR3 length: 14 amino acids. The CDR3: CASRIAGVINEQFF. The CDR3 region has the DNA TGTGCCAGTAGAATAGCGGGAGTCATCAATGAGCAGTTCTTC.

The CDR3 nucleotides read TGTGCCAGCAGTTTTGACAGGGGAGTAACTGAAGCTTTCTTT. Protein product: CASSFDRGVTEAFF. The V gene is TRBV12-3 or TRBV12-4, the J gene TRBJ1-1, with 8 bases matching TRBD1. V dropped 3 bases and J dropped 5; count of bases not matched to a gene: 5. This CDR3 contains 14 residues.

This clonotype was seen ten or more times. CDR3: CASSYLTDAPTNEKLFF. The CDR3 region has the DNA TGTGCCAGCAGTTACCTAACGGACGCTCCAACTAATGAAAAACTGTTTTTT. The rearrangement links TRBV6-5 to TRBJ1-4; unclear D gene. The CDR3 spans 17 residues. Germline assignment: CDR1 MNHEY and CDR2 SVGAGI. V lost 2 bases to trimming and J lost 0 bases, with 13 bases between them.

This clonotype was detected ten times or more. The V and J genes are TRBV6-5 and TRBJ1-6, with a tentative D call TRBD1 (6 bases). The CDR3 runs to 14 residues. V was cut by 4 bases and J by 6 bases, with 10 bases left in between. Germline CDR1 MNHEY, CDR2 SVGAGI. CDR3 residues: CASSSRTANSPLHF. The DNA for the CDR3 is TGTGCCAGCAGTTCGCGGACAGCTAATTCACCCCTCCACTTT.

V is TRBV28 and J is TRBJ1-2; the match to TRBD1 covers 12 bases. V dropped 5 bases and J dropped 2; count of bases not matched to a gene: 6. The length of the CDR3 is 16 residues. The germline CDR1 and CDR2 sequences are MDHEN and SYDVKM. The CDR3 loop is CASSGDRGRVNYGYTF. In DNA, the CDR3 is TGTGCCAGCAGTGGGGACAGGGGGCGCGTCAACTATGGCTACACCTTC.

CDR3 sequence (DNA): TGCGCCAGCAGCTTGAGGCATTTGAGCACTGAAGCTTTCTTT. As protein: CASSLRHLSTEAFF. This chain connects TRBV5-1 to TRBJ1-1, with unresolved D. The CDR3 totals 14 residues. Germline V CDR1 and CDR2: SGHRS, YFSETQ. V lost 1 base and J lost 4, with 11 bases in between.

The CDR3 reads CASSNRVLGTEAFF. The CDR3 DNA reads as TGTGCCAGCAGCAACAGGGTTTTGGGCACTGAAGCTTTCTTT. The chain combines TRBV27 with TRBJ1-1; tentatively, D is TRBD1 (6 bases). The ends were cut back, 6 bases at V and 4 bases at J, with 15 bases in the middle. CDR3 length: 14 residues. Germline assignment: CDR1 MNHEY and CDR2 SMNVEV (reference sequence).

The chain combines TRBV5-5 with TRBJ1-2, with 9 bases aligning to TRBD1. The CDR3 loop spans 15 amino acids. V trimming: 0 bases; J trimming: 4 bases; junction bases outside the gene matches: 4. Germline-derived CDR1 and CDR2 are SGHKS and YYEKEE (reference sequence). In nucleotides, the CDR3 is TGTGCCAGCAGCTTGGCCATACAGGGGGCCTATGGCTACACCTTC. Its protein is CASSLAIQGAYGYTF.

This sequence joins TRBV7-9 and TRBJ1-6; 9 bases are shared with TRBD1. This CDR3 spans 16 amino acids. With V trimmed by 5 bases and J by 6 bases, 8 bases remained unmatched. The germline V gene encodes CDR1 SEHNR and CDR2 FQNEAQ (reference sequence). The CDR3 sequence is CASSGGTGGSNSPLHF. For the CDR3, the DNA is TGTGCCAGCAGCGGGGGAACAGGGGGCTCTAATTCACCCCTCCACTTT.